A selection of T cell receptor beta chains follows, all from one sample in a study of blood T cells in healthy people across ages. TCRdb re-analysed the 5' RACE reads in MiXCR, keeping a single row per CDR3 protein. The sample has roughly 680,000 distinct CDR3 sequences; around 48% are singletons. Sequencing was done on a sample of blood. The receptor source for this set is an older woman in good health. The CDR3 runs from the conserved cysteine through the conserved F or W. D genes are given only for firm matches. The size entry is marked missing in some rows and otherwise reads once, few, many or a size class.

j_call	clone_size	v_call	d_call	cdr3_nt	cdr3_aa
TRBJ2-3	-	TRBV29-1	-	TGCAGCGTTGAGGGGGAGCTCGACACAGATACGCAGTATTTT	CSVEGELDTDTQYF
TRBJ2-4	-	TRBV9	-	TGTGCCAGCAGCGCCGGTAGGAGCCGGGAGAACGGCATTCAGTACTTC	CASSAGRSRENGIQYF
TRBJ2-7	few	TRBV28	-	TGTGCCAGCACCCCCCGGGGTAGGGGCAAGGACTACGAGCAGTACTTC	CASTPRGRGKDYEQYF
TRBJ2-1	-	TRBV13	-	TGTGCCAGCAGGCAAGAGTGGGGGGGCGGACACAATGAGCAGTTCTTC	CASRQEWGGGHNEQFF
TRBJ2-3	-	TRBV6-2/TRBV6-3	-	TGTGCCACCAATAACGGGAGTTTCGGAGATACGCAGTATTTT	CATNNGSFGDTQYF
TRBJ1-4	-	TRBV20-1	TRBD1	TGCAGTGCTCCGACAGGGAACAATGAAAAACTGTTTTTT	CSAPTGNNEKLFF
TRBJ2-3	-	TRBV20-1	-	TGCAGTGCTAGAGGACAGTCTAGCACAGATACGCAGTATTTT	CSARGQSSTDTQYF
TRBJ2-1	-	TRBV18	TRBD1	TGTGCCAGCTCCCCAGGGGGACAGGAATACGGTGAGCAGTTCTTC	CASSPGGQEYGEQFF
TRBJ1-2	-	TRBV5-1	-	TGCGCCAGCAGCTTGGAGGGGGGCCTGGGCTATGGCTACACCTTC	CASSLEGGLGYGYTF
TRBJ2-5	few	TRBV3-1	-	TGTGCCAGCAGCCAATTTAATGGGGAGACCCAGTACTTC	CASSQFNGETQYF
TRBJ2-1	-	TRBV7-2	-	TGTGCCAGCATCCCAGTAGGTAGCGGAGGTGAGCAGTTCTTC	CASIPVGSGGEQFF
TRBJ1-1	-	TRBV27	-	TGTGCCACCAAAAGAGGGGTAGCGGGGAACACTGAAGCTTTCTTT	CATKRGVAGNTEAFF
TRBJ2-1	-	TRBV10-2	TRBD2	TGCGCCAACTGGGTGGGGACTAGCTCCGATGAGCAGTTCTTC	CANWVGTSSDEQFF
TRBJ2-7	few	TRBV6-4	-	TGTGCCAGCACCGGTACCCAGTACTTC	CASTGTQYF
TRBJ2-7	-	TRBV3-1	TRBD1	TGTGCCAGCAGCCAAGACGTCCAGGGGGATATGGGGGAGCGCCGCCGTCTGTACTTC	CASSQDVQGDMGERRRLYF
TRBJ2-5	-	TRBV7-2	-	TGTGCCAGCAGCTTAGCCGTGACTAACTCCTACAATGAGCAGTACTTC	CASSLAVTNSYNEQYF
TRBJ2-7	-	TRBV6-5	-	TGTGCCAGCAGCGCCCGAACAGGGTTCAGCTACGAGCAGTACTTC	CASSARTGFSYEQYF
TRBJ2-1	few	TRBV27	TRBD2	TGTGCCAGCAGTCCCCTACTAGCGGGAGGACACAATGAGCAGTTCTTC	CASSPLLAGGHNEQFF
TRBJ2-3	few	TRBV6-1	TRBD2	TGTGCCAGCTCCCACTCAAACACAGGGGTACCGAGGACTAGCGGGAAAACAGATACGCAGTATTTT	CASSHSNTGVPRTSGKTDTQYF